This TCR beta chain was recovered during a study of shared clonotypes between healthy human individuals. Across the whole study: Researchers assigned three CD4 naive, three CD4 memory, two CD8 naive and one CD8 memory plate to each donor.

Notes on the study in general: Approximately 5.1% was the fraction of naive CD4 clonotypes found shared across a handful of donors. Sorted-subset sequencing, rarefaction showed, was incomplete despite large depth.

Here immunoSEQ multiplex PCR was the method, and the copy in TCRdb shows in-frame clones only, minus some. The sample records fewer than 1.8 million clones, about 98.5% being singletons. Of note for this clone: The antigen is not known.

Germline CDR1 is SGHKS and CDR2 is YYEKEE (reference sequence). Trimming cost V 4 bases and J 6 bases; bases outside gene matches: 9. The CDR3 consists of 15 residues. The sequenced sample consisted of naive CD4+ T cells sorted from blood. The subset is: CD45RA+ positively selected. V gene TRBV5-5 combines with J gene TRBJ2-1; 8 bases map to TRBD2. This receptor was identified in a man aged 25-45 years in good health. DNA for the CDR3: TGTGCCAGCAGCCACCAGGGACTAGGGGGCAATGAGCAGTTCTTC. Amino acids: CASSHQGLGGNEQFF.